This passage covers 21 T cell receptor beta chains from one sample sequenced in a study of T cell clonotyping in hematopoietic cell transplantation. Documented time point: recipient sample about 28 days before transplant, after cytoreduction. Method: immunoSEQ multiplex PCR; TCRdb's copy keeps in-frame clones and lacks some. Of about 13,000 clones detected, approximately 88% appear once; the ten largest clones hold more than 15%. The sequences come from peripheral blood mononuclear cells, collected before stem cell transplant. These receptors were taken from a man between 60 and 70 years old with acute myeloid leukemia. Some clones in this sample may be carry-over from other donors' samples.

The V gene is TRBV6-4, the J gene TRBJ2-3; 14 nucleotides line up with TRBD2. The CDR3 extends over 16 amino acids. Looked up from germline, CDR1 is MRHNA and CDR2 is SNTAGT. The trim removed 3 bases at V and 6 bases at J, leaving 5 bases unmatched. CDR3 loop: CASSDRLAGGPDTQYF. The CDR3 DNA reads as TGTGCCAGCAGTGATAGACTAGCGGGGGGGCCCGATACGCAGTATTTT.

The chain has TRBV9 and TRBJ2-7; no definite D call. Germline CDR1 reads SGDLS; CDR2 reads YYNGEE. The V and J ends lost 0 bases and 3 bases respectively, with 13 bases between them. The CDR3 covers 15 residues. The CDR3 loop reads CASSVGATEDYEQYF. CDR3 nucleotides: TGTGCCAGCAGCGTAGGCGCGACTGAGGACTACGAGCAGTACTTC. The variable domain in full, with the rest retrieved from reference TRBV9 and TRBJ2-7, is DSGVTQTPKHLITATGQRVTLRCSPRSGDLSVYWYQQSLDQGLQFLIQYYNGEERAKGNILERFSAQQFPDLHSELNLSSLELGDSALYFCASSVGATEDYEQYFGPGTRLTVT.

This clone occurred a few times. CDR3 residues: CASSEAADLAGPYEQYF. DNA of the CDR3: TGTGCCAGCAGTGAAGCGGCTGATTTAGCCGGTCCCTACGAGCAGTACTTC. The rearrangement joins TRBV2 to TRBJ2-7; no clear D. Germline V gives CDR1 SNHLY, CDR2 FYNNEI. Trimming stripped 0 bases from V and 2 bases from J, with 17 bases between. The CDR3 loop spans 17 amino acids.

The chain has TRBV7-9 and TRBJ2-5; 9 positions match TRBD1. With 1 base clipped from V and 5 bases from J, the junction kept 2 bases outside the gene matches. The germline CDR1 and CDR2 sequences are SEHNR and FQNEAQ (reference sequence). The CDR3 length is 14 residues. The CDR3 reads CASSLVGTGETQYF. The CDR3 DNA reads TGTGCCAGCAGCTTAGTCGGGACAGGGGAGACCCAGTACTTC.

This chain uses TRBV4-2 with TRBJ2-7; D is uncertain. The germline gives CDR1 LGHNA, CDR2 YNFKEQ. CDR3 size: 13 residues. V lost 4 bases and J lost 3, with 10 bases in between. CDR3 residues: CASSLSGGYEQYF. CDR3 sequence (DNA): TGTGCCAGCAGCCTAAGTGGTGGCTACGAGCAGTACTTC.

This chain joins TRBV30 and TRBJ2-7; no definite D call. Germline loops: CDR1 GTSNPN, CDR2 SVGIG (reference sequence). The CDR3 length is 12 residues. V dropped 1 base and J dropped 3 bases, with 7 bases sitting between them. For the CDR3, the DNA is TGTGCCTGGAGTGCTTACAGCTACGAGCAGTACTTC. Amino acids: CAWSAYSYEQYF.

V is TRBV7-6 and J is TRBJ1-1; D is possibly TRBD1 (6 bases). Germline CDR1 and CDR2: SGHVS and FNYEAQ. The length of the CDR3 is 14 residues. Trimming took 6 bases from V and 5 from J, leaving 16 bases between them. CDR3 region: CASSSQGMGTEAFF. In DNA, the CDR3 is TGTGCCAGCAGTTCTCAGGGGATGGGGACTGAAGCTTTCTTT.

V and J are TRBV5-6 and TRBJ1-5; a possible D gene is TRBD1 (5 bases). Germline lookup yields CDR1 SGHDT and CDR2 YYEEEE. Trimming stripped 5 bases from V and 4 bases from J, with 16 bases between. CDR3 length equals 15 residues. The CDR3 here is CASSFRAGQNQPQHF. CDR3 bases: TGTGCCAGCAGTTTCCGGGCAGGACAAAATCAGCCCCAGCATTTT.

The V gene is TRBV6-1, the J gene TRBJ2-7; D possibly corresponds to TRBD1 (5 bases). Germline V CDR1 and CDR2: MNHNS, SASEGT. V was pared by 3 bases and J by 5 bases, with 14 bases between. CDR3 length: 14 amino acids. The CDR3 DNA follows: TGTGCCAGCAGTGACGGGTTAGAAGGGGACGAGCAGTACTTC. This sequence encodes CASSDGLEGDEQYF.

This chain uses TRBV2 with TRBJ2-1; D possibly corresponds to TRBD1 (6 bases). CDR1 and CDR2 (germline): SNHLY, FYNNEI. Trimming left V 8 bases short and J 5 bases short, with 25 bases between. The CDR3 runs to 17 residues. The CDR3 spells CASRWITGTNGNNEQFF. The CDR3 nucleotides are TGTGCCAGCCGCTGGATTACAGGGACGAACGGCAACAATGAGCAGTTCTTC.

The CDR3 spells CASSQATGDYTEAFF. The CDR3 coding sequence is TGTGCCAGCAGCCAAGCTACAGGGGACTACACTGAAGCTTTCTTT. The V call is TRBV4-2, the J call TRBJ1-1; 7 bases fit TRBD1. V lost 1 base, J lost 3 bases, and 5 bases stayed unmatched. CDR1 and CDR2 from the germline V gene are LGHNA and YNFKEQ. This CDR3 region has 15 residues.

This CDR3 is CASSDLSTGLNTEAFF. The CDR3 DNA reads TGTGCCAGCAGTGATCTATCGACAGGATTGAACACTGAAGCTTTCTTT. This rearrangement joins TRBV2 to TRBJ1-1; a possible D gene is TRBD1 (6 bases). The germline CDR1 and CDR2 sequences are SNHLY and FYNNEI. Trimming removed 3 bases at V and 0 bases at J, with 14 bases between. The CDR3 runs to 16 residues.

J is TRBJ2-1 and V is TRBV5-1, with 12 nucleotides matching TRBD2. The CDR3 consists of 17 residues. With V trimmed by 0 bases and J by 5 bases, 6 bases remained unmatched. CDR1 is SGHRS and CDR2 is YFSETQ in the germline V gene. The CDR3 coding sequence is TGCGCCAGCAGCTTGGCACTAGCGGGGGGACGAAACAATGAGCAGTTCTTC. Translation gives CASSLALAGGRNNEQFF. Full variable domain (missing parts from reference TRBV5-1 and TRBJ2-1): KAGVTQTPRYLIKTRGQQVTLSCSPISGHRSVSWYQQTPGQGLQFLFEYFSETQRNKGNFPGRFSGRQFSNSRSEMNVSTLELGDSALYLCASSLALAGGRNNEQFFGPGTRLTVL.

The chain uses TRBV15 and TRBJ2-1, with D unclear. CDR1 and CDR2 (germline): LNHNV, YYDKDF (reference sequence). The V end lost 1 base, the J end lost 8 bases, and 9 bases lay between the germline ends. The CDR3 has 13 amino acids. CDR3 nucleotide sequence: TGTGCCACCAGCAGAGTACCCGGCGATGAGCAGTTCTTC. It is translated as CATSRVPGDEQFF.

This chain joins TRBV6-5 and TRBJ1-1; unclear D gene. This CDR3 comprises 15 residues. With 6 bases removed from V and 4 bases from J, the gap between germline ends came to 18 bases. The germline CDR1 and CDR2 sequences are MNHEY and SVGAGI. The CDR3 spells CASSHNRASSTEAFF. The CDR3 DNA follows: TGTGCCAGCAGCCACAATCGGGCCTCGAGCACTGAAGCTTTCTTT.

The rearrangement joins TRBV19 to TRBJ1-5; the D is unclear. The CDR3 contains 15 residues. The germline V and J ends were trimmed by 5 bases and 0 bases, with 11 bases remaining between them. Germline loops: CDR1 LNHDA, CDR2 SQIVND (reference sequence). This CDR3 is CASSEEWDSNQPQHF. The CDR3 nucleotides are TGTGCCAGTAGTGAAGAGTGGGATAGCAATCAGCCCCAGCATTTT.

The table lists this clone with a few counts. This chain links TRBV7-2 with TRBJ2-1; no clear D gene. This CDR3 comprises 11 residues. V lost 3 bases and J lost 9, with 6 bases in between. Germline V gives CDR1 SGHTA, CDR2 FQGNSA. The CDR3 DNA is TGTGCCAGCAGCTTTATGAGTGAGCAGTTCTTC. Its translation is CASSFMSEQFF.

The V gene is TRBV19, the J gene TRBJ1-4, with 7 bases identical to TRBD1. V lost 3 bases, J lost 8 bases, and 6 bases stayed unmatched. The CDR3 runs to 14 residues. Germline lookup yields CDR1 LNHDA and CDR2 SQIVND (reference sequence). CDR3 residues: CASSMDRTTEKLFF. CDR3 in DNA: TGTGCCAGTAGTATGGACAGGACTACGGAAAAACTGTTTTTT.

In its sample, this clone was seen once. The rearrangement joins TRBV11-3 to TRBJ2-2; D possibly corresponds to TRBD1 (6 bases). Trimming shortened V by 5 bases and J by 7 bases, and 14 bases separated the two germline ends. Germline-derived CDR1 and CDR2 are SGHNT and YENEEA. The CDR3 spans 14 residues. The DNA of the CDR3 is TGTGCCAGCAGCCCCCAGGGACATTTCGGGGAGCTGTTTTTT. Amino acid sequence: CASSPQGHFGELFF.

The chain joins TRBV9 to TRBJ1-2; 7 nucleotides align to TRBD1. This CDR3 region has 16 residues. Per germline, CDR1 SGDLS and CDR2 YYNGEE. V lost 4 bases, J lost 9 bases, and 18 bases stayed unmatched. CDR3 residues: CASSPSMQDRDSRYTF. As DNA, the CDR3 is TGTGCCAGCAGCCCTTCCATGCAAGACAGGGATAGTCGCTACACCTTC.

This chain joins TRBV6-5 and TRBJ1-1, with 10 positions matching TRBD1. This CDR3 is 13 amino acids long. V was clipped by 7 bases and J by 5 bases; unmatched bases: 4. Germline CDR1 is MNHEY and CDR2 is SVGAGI. CDR3 in DNA: TGTGCCAGCACCGGGACAGGGGAGACTGAAGCTTTCTTT. It codes for CASTGTGETEAFF.